One sample yielded the 9 T cell receptor beta chains listed below, sequenced in a study of T cells after yellow fever vaccination. Via MiXCR, TCRdb re-called the 5' RACE reads, giving one row per CDR3 protein. The repertoire holds tens of thousands of distinct CDR3 sequences, less than 3.5% seen once, with 0.75% to 1% in the top ten. Material: PBMCs, either bulk or a sorted T-cell subset (CD4+, CD8+, memory, or dextramer-sorted; not recorded which), obtained 45 days after the first yellow fever vaccination. The receptors were sampled from a man aged 18-30 years who received the YFV17D yellow fever vaccine.

This clonotype was observed at least ten times. The CDR3 sequence is CASSPVRVITNTGELFF. In nucleotides, the CDR3 is TGTGCCAGCTCACCGGTCAGAGTAATTACGAACACCGGGGAGCTGTTTTTT. The chain recombines TRBV18 with TRBJ2-2; D gene unclear. V was pared by 3 bases and J by 0 bases, with 14 bases between. CDR3 length equals 17 residues. CDR1 is KGHSH, CDR2 LQKENI, per germline.

This clonotype was counted many times. V and J are TRBV18 and TRBJ2-3; D gene unclear. The germline V gene encodes CDR1 KGHSH and CDR2 LQKENI. The CDR3 totals 15 residues. V was cut by 5 bases and J by 0 bases, with 12 bases left in between. The CDR3 DNA sequence: TGTGCCAGCTCAAGCAGAGGACCTAGCACAGATACGCAGTATTTT. Translating it yields CASSSRGPSTDTQYF.

This clonotype came up many times. The chain couples TRBV4-1 to TRBJ1-5; a possible D gene is TRBD1 (5 bases). This CDR3 contains 16 residues. V lost 0 bases, J lost 9 bases, and 18 bases lay in between. Germline V gene lookup returns CDR1 MGHRA and CDR2 YSYEKL. CDR3 sequence reads: CASSQDGAAGRLPQHF. CDR3 in DNA: TGCGCCAGCAGCCAAGATGGGGCAGCCGGGCGGCTGCCCCAGCATTTT.

This clonotype has a count of ten or more. This chain joins TRBV12-3 or TRBV12-4 and TRBJ1-1; D might be TRBD1 (6 bases). Trimming cost V 5 bases and J 2 bases, with 15 bases left between them. The CDR3 totals 15 residues. For the CDR3, the DNA is TGTGCCAGCAGTGGGGGAGAGGGGGGTAACACTGAAGCTTTCTTT. The encoded protein is CASSGGEGGNTEAFF.

This clonotype has ten or more counts. CDR3 in amino acids: CASSLTGTSGGHNEQFF. For the CDR3, the DNA is TGCGCCAGCAGCTTGACAGGGACTAGCGGGGGGCACAATGAGCAGTTCTTC. This chain joins TRBV5-1 and TRBJ2-1, with 15 bases aligning to TRBD2. The V and J ends lost 1 base and 5 bases, in that order; junction bases with no gene match: 4. This CDR3 region has 17 residues. From germline, CDR1 is SGHRS and CDR2 YFSETQ.

This clonotype came up many times. J is TRBJ2-5 and V is TRBV5-6, with D perhaps matching TRBD1 (6 bases). V was pared by 2 bases and J by 5 bases, with 13 bases between. Germline V gene sequence: CDR1 SGHDT, CDR2 YYEEEE. The CDR3 sequence is 14 residues long. The CDR3 reads CASSFTGTGETQYF. CDR3 sequence (DNA): TGTGCCAGCAGCTTTACAGGGACGGGGGAGACCCAGTACTTC.

This clonotype was seen ten or more times. The rearrangement joins TRBV9 to TRBJ2-7, with no clear D. Germline V gene lookup returns CDR1 SGDLS and CDR2 YYNGEE. The V and J ends lost 0 bases and 1 base respectively, with 11 bases between them. This CDR3 contains 15 residues. The CDR3 DNA reads TGTGCCAGCAGCGTAGAAGAGTACCCATCCTACGAGCAGTACGTC. Its protein is CASSVEEYPSYEQYV.

There are many counts of this clonotype. The chain combines TRBV5-1 with TRBJ2-1; D remains unclear. With 5 bases removed from V and 0 bases from J, the gap between germline ends came to 12 bases. This CDR3 is built from 15 residues. Germline V gene lookup returns CDR1 SGHRS and CDR2 YFSETQ. DNA of the CDR3: TGCGCCAGCAGACCCGCCTCGAGCTCCTACAATGAGCAGTTCTTC. It translates to CASRPASSSYNEQFF.

This clonotype was counted many times. The chain carries TRBV12-3 or TRBV12-4 and TRBJ2-7; no definite D call. The CDR3 runs to 12 residues. V was trimmed by 6 bases and J by 4 bases, leaving 10 bases between them. The CDR3 DNA is TGTGCCAGCAGCAACTATAGGTACGAGCAGTACTTC. Residues: CASSNYRYEQYF.